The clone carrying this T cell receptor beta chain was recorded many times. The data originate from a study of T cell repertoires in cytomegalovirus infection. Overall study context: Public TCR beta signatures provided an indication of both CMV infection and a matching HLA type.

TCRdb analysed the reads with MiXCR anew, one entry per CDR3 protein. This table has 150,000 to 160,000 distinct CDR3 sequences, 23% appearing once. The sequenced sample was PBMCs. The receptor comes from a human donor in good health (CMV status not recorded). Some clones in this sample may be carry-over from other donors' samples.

In nucleotides, the CDR3 is TGTGCCAGCAGCTTAGAGGGATTAGCCAAAAACATTCAGTACTTC. Its translation is CASSLEGLAKNIQYF. The rearrangement uses TRBV7-2 and TRBJ2-4, with unresolved D. The germline V gene encodes CDR1 SGHTA and CDR2 FQGNSA. The CDR3 extends over 15 amino acids. Trimming cost V 1 base and J 0 bases, with 7 bases left between them.